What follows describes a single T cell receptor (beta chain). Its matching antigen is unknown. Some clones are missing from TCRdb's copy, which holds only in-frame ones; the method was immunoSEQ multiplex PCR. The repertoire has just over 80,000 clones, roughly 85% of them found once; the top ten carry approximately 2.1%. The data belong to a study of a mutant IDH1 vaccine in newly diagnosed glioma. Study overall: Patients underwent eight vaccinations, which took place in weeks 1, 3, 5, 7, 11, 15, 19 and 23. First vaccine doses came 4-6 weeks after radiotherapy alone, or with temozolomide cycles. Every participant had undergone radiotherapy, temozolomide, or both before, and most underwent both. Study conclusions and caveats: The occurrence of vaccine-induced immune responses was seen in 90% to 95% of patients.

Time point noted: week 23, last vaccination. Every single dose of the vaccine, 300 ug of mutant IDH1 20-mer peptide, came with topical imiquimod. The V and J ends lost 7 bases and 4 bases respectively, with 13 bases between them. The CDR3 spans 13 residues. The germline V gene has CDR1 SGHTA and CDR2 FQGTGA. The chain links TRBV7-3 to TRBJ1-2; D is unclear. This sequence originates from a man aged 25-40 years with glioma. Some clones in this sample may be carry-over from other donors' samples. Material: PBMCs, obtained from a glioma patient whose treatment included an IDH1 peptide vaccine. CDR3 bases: TGTGCCAGCACCCCGGGCAGATTCTATGGCTACACCTTC. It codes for CASTPGRFYGYTF.